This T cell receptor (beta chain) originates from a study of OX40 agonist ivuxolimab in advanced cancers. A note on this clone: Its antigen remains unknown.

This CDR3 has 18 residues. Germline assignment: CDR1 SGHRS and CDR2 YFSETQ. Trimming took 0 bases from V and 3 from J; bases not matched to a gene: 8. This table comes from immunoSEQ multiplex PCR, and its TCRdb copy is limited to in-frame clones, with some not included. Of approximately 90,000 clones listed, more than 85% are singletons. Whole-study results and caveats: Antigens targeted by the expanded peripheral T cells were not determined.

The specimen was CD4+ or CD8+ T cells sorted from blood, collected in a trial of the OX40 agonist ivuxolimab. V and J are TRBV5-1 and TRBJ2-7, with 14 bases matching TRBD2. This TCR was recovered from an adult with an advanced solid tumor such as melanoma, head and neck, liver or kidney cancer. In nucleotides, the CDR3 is TGCGCCAGCAGCTTGGGACTAGCGGGAGGGTTCCGGGACTACGAGCAGTACTTC. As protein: CASSLGLAGGFRDYEQYF. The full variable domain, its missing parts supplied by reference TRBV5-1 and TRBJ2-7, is KAGVTQTPRYLIKTRGQQVTLSCSPISGHRSVSWYQQTPGQGLQFLFEYFSETQRNKGNFPGRFSGRQFSNSRSEMNVSTLELGDSALYLCASSLGLAGGFRDYEQYFGPGTRLTVT.